The 29 T cell receptor beta chains in this list originate from one sample, sequenced in a study of cytomegalovirus exposure and HLA in healthy donors. PCR was performed using 60 Vbeta and 13 Jbeta primers. Only in-frame clones appear in the TCRdb table, and some are missing; sequencing was by immunoSEQ multiplex PCR. The repertoire has tens of thousands of clones, 77% of them found once; the top ten carry 2.5% to 3%. The sequenced sample was PBMCs. The origin of the receptors is a man aged 50-59 years in good health and CMV-seropositive.

The V and J genes are TRBV6-1 and TRBJ2-1; TRBD1 matches at 10 bases. Germline CDR1 is MNHNS and CDR2 is SASEGT. With 2 bases clipped from V and 0 bases from J, the junction kept 10 bases outside the gene matches. There are 19 residues in the CDR3. CDR3 in amino acids: CASSESGQGFPPSYNEQFF. The CDR3 DNA reads as TGTGCCAGCAGTGAATCGGGACAGGGGTTTCCCCCCTCCTACAATGAGCAGTTCTTC.

The chain carries TRBV7-3 and TRBJ2-1, with TRBD2 matching 8 bases. Germline V gives CDR1 SGHTA, CDR2 FQGTGA. CDR3 length: 15 amino acids. The V segment lost 2 bases and the J segment 8 bases; nucleotides outside the gene matches: 8. DNA for the CDR3: TGTGCCAGCAGCTTAGGGGGACTAGTCGGCGATGAGCAGTTCTTC. Residues: CASSLGGLVGDEQFF.

Only a few counts were recorded for this clone. V usage is TRBV18 and J usage is TRBJ1-1, with TRBD1 as a possible D gene (6 bases). CDR1 and CDR2 from the germline V gene are KGHSH and LQKENI. The V and J ends lost 3 bases and 1 base respectively, with 9 bases between them. The CDR3 is made up of 14 amino acids. CDR3 nucleotides: TGTGCCAGCTCACCGGGGGCGGCGAACACTGAAGCTTTCTTT. Translating gives CASSPGAANTEAFF.

The chain is built from TRBV4-3 and TRBJ2-5; possibly TRBD2 for D (6 bases). The J call may be wrong; the DNA end is better matched by TRBJ2-7. The CDR3 has 18 amino acids. Germline V lookup: CDR1 LGHNA, CDR2 YSLEER. CDR3 in amino acids: CASSQEPTRGLFSYEQYF. The CDR3 region has the DNA TGCGCCAGCAGCCAAGAACCTACTAGGGGACTCTTCTCCTACGAGCAGTACTTC.

This clone was picked up one time. The gene calls are TRBV29-1 and TRBJ1-1; no clear D. CDR1 SQVTM and CDR2 ANQGSEA come from the germline V gene. This CDR3 has 14 residues. V lost 4 bases and J lost 5, with 17 bases in between. The CDR3 region has the DNA TGCAGCGTTGCGAGTGCGGCGGGTGGGACTGAAGCTTTCTTT. It encodes CSVASAAGGTEAFF.

The V and J genes are TRBV19 and TRBJ2-3; 9 bases match TRBD2. Trimming removed 3 bases from V and 5 bases from J; junction bases left unmatched: 6. From germline, CDR1 is LNHDA and CDR2 SQIVND (reference sequence). The CDR3 is 15 residues long. The CDR3 nucleotides are TGTGCCAGTAGTATCCTAGCGGGACCGGGAGATACGCAGTATTTT. Protein product: CASSILAGPGDTQYF.

This clone was recorded a few times. V and J are TRBV9 and TRBJ2-7; 7 bases agree with TRBD2. V trimming: 0 bases; J trimming: 0 bases; junction bases outside the gene matches: 9. The germline CDR1 and CDR2 sequences are SGDLS and YYNGEE. The CDR3 runs to 17 residues. The CDR3 bases are TGTGCCAGCAGCGTAGGAGATAGCGGGCTAATCTCCTACGAGCAGTACTTC. This encodes CASSVGDSGLISYEQYF.

A single count supports this clone. The chain couples TRBV7-9 to TRBJ1-2; D may be TRBD1 (6 bases). Trimming pared 2 bases from V and 8 bases from J, leaving 18 bases between. This CDR3 comprises 15 residues. Germline CDR1 SEHNR, CDR2 FQNEAQ (reference sequence). The CDR3 nucleotides read TGTGCCAGCAGCTTAATGGAAGTGGGGGCAGCGGGCTACACCTTC. Translation gives CASSLMEVGAAGYTF.

The chain uses TRBV29-1 and TRBJ2-1, with TRBD1 as a possible D gene (6 bases). With 4 bases removed from V and 9 bases from J, the gap between germline ends came to 13 bases. CDR3 length: 12 residues. The germline V gene has CDR1 SQVTM and CDR2 ANQGSEA. The CDR3 DNA reads TGCAGCGTTGCCAGGGGTGTGGGTGAGCAGTTCTTC. It is translated as CSVARGVGEQFF.

The rearrangement joins TRBV27 to TRBJ1-1, with a weak D call TRBD1 (6 bases). This CDR3 region has 15 residues. Between the trimmed V and J ends, which lost 0 bases and 7 bases, there was a span of 15 bases. Per the germline V gene, CDR1 is MNHEY and CDR2 is SMNVEV (reference sequence). CDR3 sequence reads: CASSLSVQGSSEAFF. The CDR3 DNA reads TGTGCCAGCAGTTTATCGGTACAGGGTTCGAGTGAAGCTTTCTTT.

The chain joins TRBV6-1 to TRBJ2-7; D is unresolved. The CDR3 totals 13 residues. Trimming removed 1 base from V and 6 bases from J, with 10 bases in between. Per the germline V gene, CDR1 is MNHNS and CDR2 is SASEGT. CDR3 loop: CASSEVKSPEQYF. CDR3 sequence (DNA): TGTGCCAGCAGTGAAGTAAAATCCCCCGAGCAGTACTTC.

This chain connects TRBV30 to TRBJ1-4, with 7 bases aligning to TRBD1. Looked up from germline, CDR1 is GTSNPN and CDR2 is SVGIG (reference sequence). J gave up 6 bases and V 2 bases, and 6 bases lay outside the gene matches. The CDR3 has 14 residues. This chain's CDR3 is CAWSRGTADEKLFF. The CDR3, as DNA: TGTGCCTGGAGTCGAGGGACAGCAGATGAAAAACTGTTTTTT.

The chain carries TRBV4-1 and TRBJ2-1, with 12 bases aligning to TRBD2. The V gene end was trimmed by 5 bases and the J gene end by 0 bases; junction bases not matched to a gene: 5. CDR3 length equals 17 residues. Per the germline V gene, CDR1 is MGHRA and CDR2 is YSYEKL. In nucleotides, the CDR3 is TGCGCCAGCAGCAGACTAGCGGGAGTTCCCTCCTACAATGAGCAGTTCTTC. Translating it yields CASSRLAGVPSYNEQFF.

The rearrangement joins TRBV15 to TRBJ2-5, with D perhaps TRBD2 (6 bases). The V and J ends lost 2 bases and 9 bases respectively, with 25 bases between them. Germline assignment: CDR1 LNHNV and CDR2 YYDKDF (reference sequence). CDR3 length: 17 residues. The CDR3 reads CATSRTPSPAGREAQYF. In DNA, the CDR3 is TGTGCCACCAGCAGAACACCCTCCCCCGCAGGAAGGGAGGCCCAGTACTTC.

The V call is TRBV27, the J call TRBJ2-5, with D maybe TRBD2 (5 bases). The V gene's germline CDR1 is MNHEY and CDR2 SMNVEV (reference sequence). V was pared by 0 bases and J by 7 bases, with 12 bases between. This CDR3 region has 14 residues. CDR3: CASSLSDARGTQYF. For the CDR3, the DNA is TGTGCCAGCAGTTTATCTGATGCCCGGGGGACCCAGTACTTC.

The rearrangement joins TRBV27 to TRBJ2-1, with 13 bases fitting TRBD2. The CDR3 spans 18 residues. The germline CDR1 and CDR2 sequences are MNHEY and SMNVEV (reference sequence). With 4 bases clipped from V and 0 bases from J, the junction kept 6 bases outside the gene matches. This chain's CDR3 is CASSYTRTSGSSYNEQFF. For the CDR3, the DNA is TGTGCCAGCAGTTATACCCGGACTAGCGGGAGCTCCTACAATGAGCAGTTCTTC.

The V gene is TRBV30, the J gene TRBJ1-1, with D unresolved. Germline lookup yields CDR1 GTSNPN and CDR2 SVGIG (reference sequence). V lost 0 bases, J lost 9 bases, and 11 bases lay in between. CDR3 length: 12 residues. CDR3 sequence (DNA): TGTGCCTGGAGTGTTTCGGGTCAAAAAGCTTTCTTT. Its protein is CAWSVSGQKAFF.

The genes are TRBV6-6 and TRBJ2-1; maybe TRBD2 (5 bases). Germline V gives CDR1 MNHNY, CDR2 SVGAGI (reference sequence). The V gene lost 6 bases and the J gene lost 10 bases, with 16 bases spanning the gap. There are 13 residues in the CDR3. CDR3 amino acids: CASSHPIAHEQFF. Written as DNA, the CDR3 is TGTGCCAGCAGCCACCCTATAGCGCACGAGCAGTTCTTC.

The rearrangement uses TRBV7-6 and TRBJ2-1; maybe TRBD2 (6 bases). CDR1 is SGHVS, CDR2 FNYEAQ, per germline. The CDR3 is 14 residues long. V was shortened by 0 bases and J by 4 bases, with 7 bases between the two germline ends. CDR3: CASSLAGGYNEQFF. For the CDR3, the DNA is TGTGCCAGCAGCTTAGCGGGAGGATACAATGAGCAGTTCTTC. Full variable domain (rest looked up from reference TRBV7-6 and TRBJ2-1): GAGVSQSPRYKVTKRGQDVALRCDPISGHVSLYWYRQALGQGPEFLTYFNYEAQQDKSGLPNDRFSAERPEGSISTLTIQRTEQRDSAMYRCASSLAGGYNEQFFGPGTRLTVL.

The chain combines TRBV27 with TRBJ2-7; the D gene is possibly TRBD2 (5 bases). The germline gives CDR1 MNHEY, CDR2 SMNVEV (reference sequence). The CDR3 is 12 amino acids. V was shortened by 10 bases and J by 0 bases, with 10 bases between the two germline ends. The CDR3 spells CATTGSSYEQYF. The CDR3 DNA sequence: TGTGCCACAACGGGGAGCTCCTACGAGCAGTACTTC.

The chain uses TRBV18 and TRBJ1-6, with TRBD1 identical over 7 bases. Looked up from germline, CDR1 is KGHSH and CDR2 is LQKENI. This CDR3 has 15 residues. V lost 2 bases, J lost 5 bases, and 3 bases stayed unmatched. CDR3 loop: CASSPGTVDNSPLHF. In DNA, the CDR3 is TGTGCCAGCTCACCAGGGACAGTCGATAATTCACCCCTCCACTTT.

As for this clone: The junction shows a germline mismatch at one end, possibly a read error. CDR3 protein: CSSSSTMGTRDRVNEQFF. DNA of the CDR3: TGTTCCAGCAGCTCTACTATGGGGACACGGGACAGGGTTAATGAGCAGTTCTTC. The rearrangement links TRBV7-9 to TRBJ2-1; 9 nucleotides align to TRBD1. Per germline, CDR1 SEHNR and CDR2 FQNEAQ (reference sequence). This CDR3 has 18 amino acids. Full variable domain (missing parts from reference TRBV7-9 and TRBJ2-1): DTGVSQNPRHKITKRGQNVTFRCDPISEHNRLYWYRQTLGQGPEFLTYFQNEAQLEKSRLLSDRFSAERPKGSFSTLEIQRTEQGDSAMYLCSSSSTMGTRDRVNEQFFGPGTRLTVL.

The chain employs TRBV5-1 and TRBJ2-5; 11 bases match TRBD1. CDR1 is SGHRS, CDR2 YFSETQ, per germline. This CDR3 has 16 amino acids. J was trimmed by 5 bases and V by 4 bases; bases with no gene match: 10. CDR3 sequence reads: CASSQGQGAFAETQYF. In DNA, the CDR3 is TGCGCCAGCAGCCAAGGACAGGGGGCTTTCGCGGAGACCCAGTACTTC.

The chain recombines TRBV11-3 with TRBJ1-1, with D hard to call. Germline V CDR1 and CDR2: SGHNT, YENEEA. The CDR3 has 14 residues. Trimming removed 1 base at V and 2 bases at J, with 8 bases between. The CDR3 DNA is TGTGCCAGCAGCTTAGTGTCCATTAACACTGAAGCTTTCTTT. It translates to CASSLVSINTEAFF.

The V gene is TRBV19, the J gene TRBJ2-1; D is perhaps TRBD2 (6 bases). Per germline, CDR1 LNHDA and CDR2 SQIVND (reference sequence). V was cut by 6 bases and J by 0 bases, with 18 bases left in between. This CDR3 region has 17 residues. This chain's CDR3 is CASSPLTRRDSYNEQFF. The CDR3 DNA is TGTGCCAGTAGCCCACTAACTCGGCGGGACTCCTACAATGAGCAGTTCTTC.

V and J are TRBV18 and TRBJ2-1; 9 bases match TRBD1. The CDR3 is made up of 14 amino acids. The ends lost 3 bases at V and 8 bases at J; junction bases unmatched: 5. The V gene's germline CDR1 is KGHSH and CDR2 LQKENI. Written as DNA, the CDR3 is TGTGCCAGCTCACCCCCGCGGGACAGGGATGAGCAGTTCTTC. This codes for CASSPPRDRDEQFF.

The CDR3 sequence is CASSQIRDIQETQYF. The CDR3 DNA sequence: TGTGCCAGCAGTCAGATCCGGGACATCCAAGAGACCCAGTACTTC. The V gene is TRBV6-5, the J gene TRBJ2-5, with a possible D match to TRBD1 (6 bases). The CDR3 has 15 residues. V gave up 5 bases and J gave up 1 base, with 14 bases separating them. In germline, CDR1 is MNHEY, CDR2 SVGAGI.

Worth noting for this clone: A junction end diverges from the germline sequence, so it may reflect a read error. The chain uses TRBV5-6 and TRBJ2-2; a weak D match, TRBD2 (6 bases). This CDR3 contains 17 residues. Germline-derived CDR1 and CDR2 are SGHDT and YYEEEE. In DNA, the CDR3 is TGTGCCAACAGCTCATCCCCCGGGAGACCGAACACCGGGGAGCTGTTTTTT. Translating it yields CANSSSPGRPNTGELFF.

As DNA, the CDR3 is TGCGCCAGCAGCCCGAGGAGGGGGGGGAATCAGCCCCAGCATTTT. This codes for CASSPRRGGNQPQHF. The chain combines TRBV4-3 with TRBJ1-5; D possibly corresponds to TRBD1 (6 bases). The CDR3 contains 15 residues. The germline CDR1 and CDR2 sequences are LGHNA and YSLEER. V was cut by 4 bases and J by 4 bases, with 14 bases left in between.